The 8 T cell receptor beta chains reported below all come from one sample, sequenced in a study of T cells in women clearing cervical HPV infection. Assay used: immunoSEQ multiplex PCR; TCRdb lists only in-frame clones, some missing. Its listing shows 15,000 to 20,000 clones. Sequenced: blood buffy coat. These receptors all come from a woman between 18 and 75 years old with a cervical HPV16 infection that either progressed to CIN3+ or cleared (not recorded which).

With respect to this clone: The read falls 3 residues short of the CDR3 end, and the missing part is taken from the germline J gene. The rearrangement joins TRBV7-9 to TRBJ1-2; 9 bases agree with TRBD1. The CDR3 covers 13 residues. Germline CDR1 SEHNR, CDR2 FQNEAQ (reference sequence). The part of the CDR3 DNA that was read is TGTGCCAGCAGGTATGGGACAGGGACCGAC. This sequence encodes CASRYGTGTD. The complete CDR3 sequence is CASRYGTGTDYTF.

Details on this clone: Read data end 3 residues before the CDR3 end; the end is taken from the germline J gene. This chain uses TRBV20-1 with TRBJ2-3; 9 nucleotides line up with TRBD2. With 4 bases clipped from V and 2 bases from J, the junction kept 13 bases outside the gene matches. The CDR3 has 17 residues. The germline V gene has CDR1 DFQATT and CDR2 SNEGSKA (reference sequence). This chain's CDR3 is CSAKKGSSGATTDTQYF. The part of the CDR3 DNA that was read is TGCAGTGCTAAAAAAGGGTCTAGCGGGGCCACCACAGATACG.

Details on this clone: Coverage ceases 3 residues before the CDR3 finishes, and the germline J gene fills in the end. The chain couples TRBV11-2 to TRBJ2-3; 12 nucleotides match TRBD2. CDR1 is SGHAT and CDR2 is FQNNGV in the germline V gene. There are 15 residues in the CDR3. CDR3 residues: CASSRTSGEQETQYF. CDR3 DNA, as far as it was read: TGTGCCAGCAGCAGGACTAGCGGGGAGCAAGAGACG. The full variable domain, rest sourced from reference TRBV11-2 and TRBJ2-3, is EAGVAQSPRYKIIEKRQSVAFWCNPISGHATLYWYQQILGQGPKLLIQFQNNGVVDDSQLPKDRFSAERLKGVDSTLKIQPAKLEDSAVYLCASSRTSGEQETQYFGPGTRLTVL.

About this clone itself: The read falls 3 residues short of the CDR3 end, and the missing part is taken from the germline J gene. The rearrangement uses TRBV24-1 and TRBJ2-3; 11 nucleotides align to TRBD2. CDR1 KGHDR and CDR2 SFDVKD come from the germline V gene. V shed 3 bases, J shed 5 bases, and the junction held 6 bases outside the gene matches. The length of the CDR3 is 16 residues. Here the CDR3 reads CATSDIYGTSGDTQYF. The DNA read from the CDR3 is TGTGCCACCAGTGATATCTATGGGACTAGCGGAGATACG.

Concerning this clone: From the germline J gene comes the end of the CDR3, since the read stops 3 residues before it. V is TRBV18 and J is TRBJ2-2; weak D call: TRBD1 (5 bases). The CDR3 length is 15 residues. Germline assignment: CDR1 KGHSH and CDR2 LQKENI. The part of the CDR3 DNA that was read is TGTGCCAGCTCACCAGGGGCCAGAGTAGGTGAAAAG. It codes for CASSPGARVGEK. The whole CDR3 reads CASSPGARVGEKLFF. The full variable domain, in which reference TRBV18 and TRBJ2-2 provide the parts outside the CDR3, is NAGVMQNPRHLVRRRGQEARLRCSPMKGHSHVYWYRQLPEEGLKFMVYLQKENIIDESGMPKERFSAEFPKEGPSILRIQQVVRGDSAAYFCASSPGARVGEKLFFGEGSRLTVL.

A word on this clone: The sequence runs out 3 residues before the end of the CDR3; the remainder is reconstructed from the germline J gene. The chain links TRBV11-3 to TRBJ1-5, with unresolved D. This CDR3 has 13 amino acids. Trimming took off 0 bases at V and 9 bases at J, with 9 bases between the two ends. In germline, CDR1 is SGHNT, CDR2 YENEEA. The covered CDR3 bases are TGTGCCAGCAGCTTAGATCCCGGTCGGCCC. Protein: CASSLDPGRP. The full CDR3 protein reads CASSLDPGRPQHF.

CDR3 amino acids: CSAESTLQETQYF. The CDR3 DNA, read in part, is TGCAGTGCTGAATCTACCCTCCAAGAGACG. This sequence joins TRBV20-1 and TRBJ2-3; no reliable D call. Read sequence stops 3 residues before the CDR3 end, and the germline J gene provides the missing end. The germline gives CDR1 DFQATT, CDR2 SNEGSKA (reference sequence). This CDR3 contains 13 residues.

The CDR3 protein is CSVGAGGTRSLFF. CDR3 bases read: TGCAGCGTTGGCGCGGGGGGCACCCGGTCG. The genes are TRBV29-1 and TRBJ2-2, with 8 bases fitting TRBD2. The read halts 3 residues ahead of the CDR3 end, with the missing end drawn from the germline J gene. The CDR3 covers 13 residues. Germline V gene sequence: CDR1 SQVTM, CDR2 ANQGSEA.